Presented here are 13 T cell receptor beta chains from one specimen sequenced in a study of CD8 T cells in ankylosing spondylitis. Study-wide results and limits: A TCR beta motif of roughly 8 highly homologous variants appeared characteristic of ankylosing spondylitis blood.

Their target antigens are unknown. Each CDR3 protein is one row after TCRdb ran MiXCR on the 5' RACE reads. Of 800,000 to 900,000 distinct CDR3 sequences in the sample, about 12% were seen once. The sequencing sample was made of blood, either unsorted or a sorted T cell fraction (not recorded which). The receptors originated from a male donor with ankylosing spondylitis.

This clonotype was seen many times. This chain links TRBV20-1 with TRBJ1-2; no firm D call. The CDR3 totals 15 residues. The germline V gene has CDR1 DFQATT and CDR2 SNEGSKA (reference sequence). V was clipped by 6 bases and J by 0 bases, with 17 bases between them. CDR3 coding DNA: TGCAGTGCATCCGTCCAGGATGGAGCTAACTATGGCTACACCTTC. Translating it yields CSASVQDGANYGYTF.

This CDR3 reads CASSFWTGRGTDTQYF. For the CDR3, the DNA is TGTGCCAGCAGCTTCTGGACAGGGAGAGGCACAGATACGCAGTATTTT. The J gene is TRBJ2-3, the V gene TRBV7-9, with TRBD1 identical over 8 bases. The V gene end was trimmed by 3 bases and the J gene end by 1 base; junction bases not matched to a gene: 6. Germline assignment: CDR1 SEHNR and CDR2 FQNEAQ (reference sequence). CDR3 length equals 16 residues.

This clonotype was counted many times. The V call is TRBV12-3 or TRBV12-4, the J call TRBJ1-3; weak D call: TRBD1 (6 bases). Trimming removed 2 bases at V and 4 bases at J, with 9 bases between. CDR3 length: 14 amino acids. CDR3 DNA: TGTGCCAGCAGTTTACTGGGGACAGGAAACACCATATATTTT. Translation gives CASSLLGTGNTIYF.

There are many counts of this clonotype. The chain recombines TRBV5-1 with TRBJ2-1, with 13 positions matching TRBD2. Trimming at V came to 8 bases and at J to 7 bases, leaving 3 bases not matched to a gene. The V gene's germline CDR1 is SGHRS and CDR2 YFSETQ. The CDR3 runs to 13 residues. The CDR3: CASSGLAGNEQFF. The CDR3 region has the DNA TGCGCCAGTTCGGGACTAGCGGGAAATGAGCAGTTCTTC.

The CDR3 region has the DNA TGCAGTGCTAGTAACCCTCGTGGCACTGAAGCTTTCTTT. Protein sequence: CSASNPRGTEAFF. The V and J genes are TRBV20-1 and TRBJ1-1; D remains unclear. Germline loops: CDR1 DFQATT, CDR2 SNEGSKA (reference sequence). Trimming took 3 bases from V and 4 from J, leaving 12 bases between them. This CDR3 is 13 amino acids long.

The gene calls are TRBV10-3 and TRBJ2-1; D remains ambiguous. This CDR3 has 13 residues. Trimming shortened V by 7 bases and J by 2 bases, and 9 bases separated the two germline ends. Germline V CDR1 and CDR2: ENHRY, SYGVKD. CDR3 protein: CAIMPDAYNEQFF. CDR3 nucleotide sequence: TGTGCCATCATGCCTGATGCCTACAATGAGCAGTTCTTC.

The chain recombines TRBV5-1 with TRBJ2-1; 10 bases line up with TRBD2. This CDR3 contains 18 residues. CDR1 and CDR2 from the germline V gene are SGHRS and YFSETQ. V lost 4 bases, J lost 0 bases, and 10 bases stayed unmatched. The CDR3 loop is CASSLRSSGSASYNEQFF. CDR3 DNA: TGCGCCAGCAGCCTTCGGTCTAGCGGGAGTGCCTCCTACAATGAGCAGTTCTTC.

This clonotype has only a few counts. This chain links TRBV20-1 with TRBJ2-3; 10 bases are shared with TRBD2. With V trimmed by 6 bases and J by 2 bases, 2 bases remained unmatched. The CDR3 runs 13 residues. Looked up from germline, CDR1 is DFQATT and CDR2 is SNEGSKA (reference sequence). The CDR3 bases are TGCAGTGCCACTAGCGGGATCACAGATACGCAGTATTTT. This translates into CSATSGITDTQYF.

The chain joins TRBV29-1 to TRBJ2-6; D is tentatively TRBD1 or TRBD2 (5 bases each). Per the germline V gene, CDR1 is SQVTM and CDR2 is ANQGSEA. V lost 5 bases and J lost 1, with 18 bases in between. CDR3 length equals 17 residues. The CDR3 region has the DNA TGCAGCGTTCTGGGGCGGTCAGGGACGTCTGGGGCCAACGTCCTGACTTTC. Protein sequence: CSVLGRSGTSGANVLTF.

This clonotype was detected only a few times. At one end the junction does not follow the germline gene, possibly because of a read error. V usage is TRBV7-9 and J usage is TRBJ2-7; 8 nucleotides agree with TRBD1. The CDR3 loop spans 13 amino acids. CDR1 and CDR2 from the germline V gene are SEHNR and FQNEAQ (reference sequence). The CDR3 is CASSLGDRPREDF. Here the CDR3 DNA reads TGTGCCAGCAGCTTAGGGGACAGGCCCAGGGAGGACTTC.

Written as DNA, the CDR3 is TGTGCCAGCAGTTATTCGACAGGGAACTACGAGCAGTACTTC. It codes for CASSYSTGNYEQYF. This rearrangement joins TRBV6-5 to TRBJ2-7, with 7 bases fitting TRBD1. The V gene's germline CDR1 is MNHEY and CDR2 SVGAGI. This CDR3 has 14 amino acids. The trim removed 3 bases at V and 3 bases at J, leaving 5 bases unmatched.

V gene TRBV5-6 combines with J gene TRBJ2-2; 7 positions agree with TRBD2. The CDR3 totals 15 residues. The germline V gene has CDR1 SGHDT and CDR2 YYEEEE. The trim removed 4 bases at V and 2 bases at J, leaving 5 bases unmatched. DNA for the CDR3: TGTGCCAGCAGCCGGACTAGGGCCAACACCGGGGAGCTGTTTTTT. It specifies CASSRTRANTGELFF.

The genes are TRBV2 and TRBJ2-7, with D tentatively TRBD1 (7 bases). CDR1 is SNHLY and CDR2 is FYNNEI in the germline V gene. Trimming stripped 8 bases from V and 2 bases from J, with 19 bases between. The CDR3 is made up of 15 amino acids. This CDR3 reads CASRRGTASTYEQYF. CDR3 bases: TGTGCCAGCCGCCGGGGGACAGCATCAACCTACGAGCAGTACTTC.